The clone carrying this T cell receptor beta chain has a handful of counts. This sample was taken from a study of patients and donors after allogeneic stem cell transplantation. There are 16 residues in the CDR3. Per germline, CDR1 SGHTA and CDR2 FQGNSA. The V segment lost 3 bases and the J segment 4 bases; nucleotides outside the gene matches: 9. TCRdb reanalysed the RT-PCR reads using MiXCR and keeps one entry per CDR3 protein. The profile shows approximately 430,000 distinct CDR3 sequences, 15% to 20% of them singletons. The sample consisted of blood, either unsorted or a sorted T cell fraction (not recorded which). This TCR was recovered from a human donor who was either an allogeneic HSCT recipient or a stem cell or donor lymphocyte infusion donor (not recorded which). It is not recorded whose cells these are; they may come from a transplant donor. The chain couples TRBV7-2 to TRBJ1-3; 7 bases agree with TRBD1. The CDR3 DNA follows: TGTGCCAGCAGCTTCTACAGGGGCTCCCTAGGAAACACCATATATTTT. It specifies CASSFYRGSLGNTIYF.